Presented here are 16 T cell receptor beta chains from one specimen sequenced in a study of human T cells and chemical hapten exposure. Stated time point: pre-sensitization, week 0. Treatment meaning: therapeutic diphenylcyclopropenone sensitization with weekly scalp DPC. TCRdb processed the RACE reads anew with MiXCR; each CDR3 protein has one entry. The sample has around 92,000 distinct CDR3 sequences, 10% to 13% seen once. This specimen was whole blood, taken in connection with sensitization to the hapten diphenylcyclopropenone (DPC). These receptors were taken from a woman aged 55-69 years with alopecia areata. Some clones in this sample may be carry-over from other donors' samples.

This clonotype has a handful of counts. The chain uses TRBV19 and TRBJ1-2; no clear D gene. The CDR3 contains 13 residues. Between the trimmed V and J ends, which lost 3 bases and 4 bases, there was a span of 9 bases. Germline CDR1 reads LNHDA; CDR2 reads SQIVND (reference sequence). The CDR3 coding sequence is TGTGCCAGTAGTATTTTGGGGTTCTATGGCTACACCTTC. Its protein is CASSILGFYGYTF.

This clonotype was detected only a few times. The V and J genes are TRBV7-9 and TRBJ1-2; TRBD1 is a possible D gene (5 bases). Germline-derived CDR1 and CDR2 are SEHNR and FQNEAQ (reference sequence). This CDR3 is 15 amino acids long. Trimming pared 3 bases from V and 4 bases from J, leaving 15 bases between. CDR3 protein: CASSLEPRGGYGYTF. In DNA form, the CDR3 reads TGTGCCAGCAGCTTGGAGCCCCGGGGGGGCTATGGCTACACCTTC.

This clonotype was observed a few times. The rearrangement joins TRBV6-2 or TRBV6-3 to TRBJ2-2, with D possibly matching TRBD2 (5 bases). V shed 2 bases and J shed 4 bases, with 8 bases lying between them. The V gene's germline CDR1 is MNHEY and CDR2 SVGEGT. This CDR3 spans 14 amino acids. CDR3 in amino acids: CASSYRAGTGELFF. As DNA, the CDR3 is TGTGCCAGCAGTTACAGGGCGGGCACCGGGGAGCTGTTTTTT.

This CDR3 reads CASMTGGEQYF. In DNA, the CDR3 is TGTGCCAGTATGACGGGGGGCGAGCAGTACTTC. This chain connects TRBV19 to TRBJ2-7; 7 bases are shared with TRBD2. The CDR3 runs 11 residues. From germline, CDR1 is LNHDA and CDR2 SQIVND (reference sequence). Unmatched junction bases numbered 3, after V lost 7 bases and J lost 6 bases.

This clonotype has at least ten counts. The chain recombines TRBV5-1 with TRBJ2-1, with 10 bases identical to TRBD1. This CDR3 comprises 15 residues. With V trimmed by 4 bases and J by 5 bases, 6 bases remained unmatched. CDR1 SGHRS and CDR2 YFSETQ come from the germline V gene. CDR3 coding DNA: TGCGCCAGCAGCGCAGGACAGGGGGTTCACAATGAGCAGTTCTTC. Its translation: CASSAGQGVHNEQFF.

V usage is TRBV29-1 and J usage is TRBJ1-2, with 8 bases matching TRBD1. In germline, CDR1 is SQVTM, CDR2 ANQGSEA. V lost 6 bases to trimming and J lost 3 bases; unmatched junction nucleotides: 9. This CDR3 has 14 residues. The CDR3 reads CSVASYRGDYGYTF. CDR3 nucleotides: TGCAGCGTCGCCTCGTACAGGGGGGACTATGGCTACACCTTC. Looking up the rest from reference TRBV29-1 and TRBJ1-2 gives the full variable domain: SAVISQKPSRDICQRGTSLTIQCQVDSQVTMMFWYRQQPGQSLTLIATANQGSEATYESGFVIDKFPISRPNLTFSTLTVSNMSPEDSSIYLCSVASYRGDYGYTFGSGTRLTVV.

This clonotype was found many times. V is TRBV5-1 and J is TRBJ2-2, with 7 bases matching TRBD2. The CDR3 consists of 16 residues. CDR1 and CDR2 from the germline V gene are SGHRS and YFSETQ. V shed 2 bases and J 4 bases; nucleotides not matched to a gene: 8. CDR3 in amino acids: CASSFVERGGTGELFF. The CDR3 coding sequence is TGCGCCAGCAGCTTCGTTGAGCGGGGCGGCACCGGGGAGCTGTTTTTT. Combining the CDR3 with reference TRBV5-1 and TRBJ2-2 gives the whole variable domain KAGVTQTPRYLIKTRGQQVTLSCSPISGHRSVSWYQQTPGQGLQFLFEYFSETQRNKGNFPGRFSGRQFSNSRSEMNVSTLELGDSALYLCASSFVERGGTGELFFGEGSRLTVL.

The gene calls are TRBV27 and TRBJ2-1; 12 nucleotides line up with TRBD2. Trimming cost V 5 bases and J 8 bases; bases outside gene matches: 7. This CDR3 is 15 amino acids long. Germline V CDR1 and CDR2: MNHEY, SMNVEV (reference sequence). Here the CDR3 DNA reads TGTGCCAGCAGTCTAGCGGGGGGGGCCGTGGATGAGCAGTTCTTC. Encoded protein: CASSLAGGAVDEQFF.

This clonotype occurred a few times. The chain combines TRBV6-5 with TRBJ1-3, with D possibly being TRBD1 (5 bases). The CDR3 is 16 amino acids. Germline V gene sequence: CDR1 MNHEY, CDR2 SVGAGI. The V gene lost 6 bases and the J gene lost 0 bases, with 15 bases spanning the gap. The CDR3 sequence: CASSPAGLLSGNTIYF. For the CDR3, the DNA is TGTGCCAGCAGCCCAGCGGGGCTACTCTCTGGAAACACCATATATTTT.

This clonotype came up a few times. The CDR3 region is CASRLTGGYNEKLFF. CDR3 bases: TGTGCCAGCAGGCTTACAGGGGGGTATAATGAAAAACTGTTTTTT. The chain has TRBV28 and TRBJ1-4; 8 nucleotides match TRBD1. The CDR3 runs 15 residues. V was pared by 6 bases and J by 4 bases, with 7 bases of the junction left unmatched. CDR1 is MDHEN and CDR2 is SYDVKM in the germline V gene.

This clonotype has a count of ten or more. The J gene is TRBJ1-2, the V gene TRBV3-1; D perhaps matches TRBD1 (5 bases). The CDR3 totals 15 residues. Trimming cost V 3 bases and J 0 bases, with 11 bases left between them. Germline loops: CDR1 LGHDT, CDR2 YNNKEL (reference sequence). The CDR3 reads CASSQMTAANYGYTF. The CDR3 DNA reads TGTGCCAGCAGCCAGATGACAGCTGCTAACTATGGCTACACCTTC.

This clonotype was counted once. CDR3 sequence: CASSLRDPSTGELFF. CDR3 DNA sequence: TGTGCCAGCAGCTTAAGGGACCCCTCCACCGGGGAGCTGTTTTTT. The rearrangement joins TRBV11-1 to TRBJ2-2; D tentatively reads TRBD1 or TRBD2 (5 bases each). CDR1 and CDR2 from the germline V gene are SGHAT and FQDESV (reference sequence). V lost 2 bases, J lost 4 bases, and 11 bases lay in between. There are 15 residues in the CDR3.

About this clonotype: Since a much larger clone is just one base distant, this may be a read error. The chain links TRBV9 to TRBJ1-1; 7 nucleotides line up with TRBD1. The V segment lost 4 bases and the J segment 8 bases; nucleotides outside the gene matches: 14. Germline CDR1 reads SGDLS; CDR2 reads YYNGEE. The CDR3 spans 15 residues. CDR3 protein: CASSPRHRGLPEAFF. The CDR3 nucleotides are TGTGCCAGCAGCCCCCGGCACAGGGGATTGCCGGAAGCTTTCTTT.

The chain recombines TRBV12-3 or TRBV12-4 with TRBJ2-7; TRBD1 might be the D (6 bases). With 6 bases removed from V and 5 bases from J, the gap between germline ends came to 17 bases. The length of the CDR3 is 14 residues. CDR3 nucleotides: TGTGCCAGCAGGCAGTCTATTTCAGGGGACGAGCAGTACTTC. This encodes CASRQSISGDEQYF.

This clonotype was seen many times. The V and J genes are TRBV5-1 and TRBJ2-1; 9 bases are shared with TRBD2. This CDR3 spans 16 amino acids. Germline V gene lookup returns CDR1 SGHRS and CDR2 YFSETQ. V shed 4 bases and J 1 base; nucleotides not matched to a gene: 6. The CDR3 region is CASSPASGASYNEQFF. The CDR3 bases are TGCGCCAGCAGCCCGGCTAGCGGGGCTTCCTACAATGAGCAGTTCTTC.

Only a few counts were recorded for this clonotype. One junction end disagrees with the germline gene, perhaps due to a read error. The chain is built from TRBV20-1 and TRBJ1-2; no reliable D call. The germline gives CDR1 DFQATT, CDR2 SNEGSKA (reference sequence). The CDR3 is 10 residues long. The CDR3 spells CSARAPERPF. DNA of the CDR3: TGCAGTGCTAGGGCGCCGGAGAGACCCTTC.